The 16 T cell receptor beta chains given below trace back to one sample, sequenced in a study of CD8 T cells in Susac syndrome. Reverse transcription of roughly 0.5 to 1 ug RNA was carried out with random hexamers. MiXCR was run by TCRdb on the immunoSEQ multiplex PCR reads, yielding one entry per CDR3 protein. The data hold about 300,000 distinct CDR3 sequences, with approximately 91% observed a single time. The specimen sequenced was CD8+ T cells from PBMCs. The receptors shown here come from a human donor with multiple sclerosis.

The chain combines TRBV7-8 with TRBJ1-5; D call uncertain. This CDR3 has 15 residues. Trimming pared 2 bases from V and 0 bases from J, leaving 8 bases between. Germline V gives CDR1 SGHVS, CDR2 FQNEAQ. In DNA, the CDR3 is TGTGCCAGCAGCTTACGGAGACTTAGCAATCAGCCCCAGCATTTT. Translating gives CASSLRRLSNQPQHF.

The V call is TRBV2, the J call TRBJ1-2; a weak D match, TRBD1 (5 bases). Germline-derived CDR1 and CDR2 are SNHLY and FYNNEI. This CDR3 has 10 amino acids. Trimming cost V 8 bases and J 8 bases, with 9 bases left between them. CDR3 region: CASGDSGYTF. The CDR3 DNA follows: TGTGCCAGCGGAGACAGCGGCTACACCTTC.

V and J are TRBV28 and TRBJ1-5; 9 nucleotides align to TRBD1. This CDR3 comprises 13 residues. V lost 5 bases and J lost 7; bases outside the gene matches: 3. Germline CDR1 is MDHEN and CDR2 is SYDVKM. CDR3 DNA sequence: TGTGCCAGCAGTCCCGGACAGGGGCAGCCCCAGCATTTT. Translated, it gives CASSPGQGQPQHF.

The V gene is TRBV28, the J gene TRBJ2-7; TRBD2 aligns across 14 bases. With 10 bases clipped from V and 4 bases from J, the junction kept 6 bases outside the gene matches. The CDR3 totals 14 residues. CDR1 MDHEN and CDR2 SYDVKM come from the germline V gene. Written as DNA, the CDR3 is TGTGCCACACGACTAGCGGGAGGGTGGTACGAGCAGTACTTC. It translates to CATRLAGGWYEQYF.

This clonotype came up a few times. The chain employs TRBV6-1 and TRBJ2-3, with a tentative D call TRBD2 (6 bases). Germline CDR1 reads MNHNS; CDR2 reads SASEGT. This CDR3 contains 13 residues. Trimming stripped 5 bases from V and 5 bases from J, with 11 bases between. CDR3 sequence (DNA): TGTGCCAGCAGTCCGGGAGTCGGAGATACGCAGTATTTT. Its translation is CASSPGVGDTQYF.

This sequence joins TRBV20-1 and TRBJ2-2, with D perhaps matching TRBD1 (5 bases). V was cut by 0 bases and J by 2 bases, with 16 bases left in between. The CDR3 length is 17 residues. The V gene's germline CDR1 is DFQATT and CDR2 SNEGSKA (reference sequence). The CDR3 DNA reads as TGCAGTGCTAGAGATGAATTCAGGGATTCCAACACCGGGGAGCTGTTTTTT. Amino acids: CSARDEFRDSNTGELFF.

The chain carries TRBV12-3 or TRBV12-4 and TRBJ2-2; 9 bases agree with TRBD1. The CDR3 has 15 amino acids. The V segment lost 5 bases and the J segment 7 bases; nucleotides outside the gene matches: 8. CDR3: CASSPRDRVDGELFF. As DNA, the CDR3 is TGTGCCAGCAGTCCCCGGGACAGGGTTGACGGGGAGCTGTTTTTT.

The chain recombines TRBV20-1 with TRBJ2-3, with no clear D. CDR3 size: 12 residues. Germline values: CDR1 DFQATT, CDR2 SNEGSKA (reference sequence). V was cut by 0 bases and J by 4 bases, with 5 bases left in between. The CDR3, as DNA: TGCAGTGCTAGAGATATTCCAGATACGCAGTATTTT. Protein product: CSARDIPDTQYF.

The chain uses TRBV2 and TRBJ2-7; D gene unclear. The CDR3 consists of 14 residues. Germline-derived CDR1 and CDR2 are SNHLY and FYNNEI. V gave up 0 bases and J gave up 3 bases, with 9 bases separating them. The CDR3 spells CASSEANRNYEQYF. CDR3 in DNA: TGTGCCAGCAGTGAAGCGAACCGAAACTACGAGCAGTACTTC.

V is TRBV6-2 or TRBV6-3 and J is TRBJ2-7; TRBD2 matches at 8 bases. CDR3 length: 14 amino acids. J lost 3 bases, V lost 5 bases, and 6 bases had no gene match. Per the germline V gene, CDR1 is MNHEY and CDR2 is SVGEGT. The CDR3 DNA follows: TGTGCCAGCAGTACTAGCGGCGCTTACTACGAGCAGTACTTC. The encoded protein is CASSTSGAYYEQYF.

This chain joins TRBV10-3 and TRBJ2-1; D is tentatively TRBD1 or TRBD2 (5 bases each). V lost 10 bases, J lost 4 bases, and 17 bases lay in between. Germline loops: CDR1 ENHRY, CDR2 SYGVKD. This CDR3 contains 14 residues. The CDR3 is CATGTAREYNEQFF. DNA of the CDR3: TGTGCCACCGGGACCGCGAGGGAATACAATGAGCAGTTCTTC.

This rearrangement joins TRBV19 to TRBJ1-5, with TRBD1 matching over 7 bases. The CDR3 has 17 residues. After removal of 2 bases from V and 2 bases from J, the junction contained 9 bases not matched to a gene. The germline V gene has CDR1 LNHDA and CDR2 SQIVND (reference sequence). The CDR3 spells CASSITSGQEGNQPQHF. CDR3 DNA: TGTGCCAGTAGTATAACGTCCGGACAGGAGGGCAATCAGCCCCAGCATTTT.

The rearrangement links TRBV5-1 to TRBJ2-7; no clear D. Germline assignment: CDR1 SGHRS and CDR2 YFSETQ. The CDR3 is made up of 13 amino acids. Trimming stripped 2 bases from V and 5 bases from J, with 11 bases between. CDR3 nucleotide sequence: TGCGCCAGCAGCTTCTCAGACCGGAACGAGCAGTACTTC. Translated: CASSFSDRNEQYF.

The CDR3: CSTDNRILPTDTQYF. The CDR3 DNA reads as TGCAGCACCGACAACAGGATACTGCCCACAGATACGCAGTATTTT. This sequence joins TRBV29-1 and TRBJ2-3; a possible D gene is TRBD1 (5 bases). CDR1 and CDR2 (germline): SQVTM, ANQGSEA. V lost 8 bases and J lost 2, with 20 bases in between. The CDR3 consists of 15 residues.

The chain carries TRBV7-2 and TRBJ2-7; D is unresolved. The CDR3 is made up of 13 amino acids. Germline CDR1 SGHTA, CDR2 FQGNSA. V was shortened by 1 base and J by 4 bases, with 8 bases between the two germline ends. The CDR3 DNA reads as TGTGCCAGCAGCTTAGACGGAAGATACGAGCAGTACTTC. Amino acids: CASSLDGRYEQYF.

The V call is TRBV3-1, the J call TRBJ2-1, with D tentatively TRBD2 (5 bases). The CDR3 runs 15 residues. CDR1 is LGHDT and CDR2 is YNNKEL in the germline V gene (reference sequence). Trimming took 3 bases from V and 5 from J, leaving 14 bases between them. The CDR3 nucleotides read TGTGCCAGCAGCCACCCCGCGGACTGGCACAATGAGCAGTTCTTC. It specifies CASSHPADWHNEQFF.